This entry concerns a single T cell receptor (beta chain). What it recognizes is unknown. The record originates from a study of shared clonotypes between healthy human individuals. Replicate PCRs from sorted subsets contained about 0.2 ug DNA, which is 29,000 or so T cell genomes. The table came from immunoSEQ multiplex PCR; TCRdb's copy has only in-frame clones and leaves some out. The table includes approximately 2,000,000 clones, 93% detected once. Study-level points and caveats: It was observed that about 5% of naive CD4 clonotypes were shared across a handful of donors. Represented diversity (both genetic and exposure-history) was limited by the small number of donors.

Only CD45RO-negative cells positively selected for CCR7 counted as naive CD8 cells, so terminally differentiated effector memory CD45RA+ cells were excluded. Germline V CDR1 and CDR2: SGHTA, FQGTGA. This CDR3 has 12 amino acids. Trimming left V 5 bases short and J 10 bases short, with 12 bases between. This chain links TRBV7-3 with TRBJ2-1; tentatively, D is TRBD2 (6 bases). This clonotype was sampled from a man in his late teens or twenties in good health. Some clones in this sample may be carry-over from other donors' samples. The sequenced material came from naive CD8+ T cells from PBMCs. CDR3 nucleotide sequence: TGTGCCAGCAGCGGGGGGTCGGCAGAGCAGTTCTTC. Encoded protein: CASSGGSAEQFF.